Below, one TCR beta chain is given with its context. Using a J-beta primer mix together with a sample-barcoded 5' primer, a second PCR was run for about 7 to 12 cycles. TCRdb recomputed calls from the 5' RACE reads with MiXCR, one row per CDR3 protein. The sample carries fewer than 800,000 distinct CDR3 sequences, about half recorded once. Per the germline V gene, CDR1 is PRHDT and CDR2 is FYEKMQ (reference sequence). The CDR3 length is 13 residues. V gave up 4 bases and J gave up 4 bases, with 7 bases separating them. This sample was taken from a study of blood T cells in healthy people across ages. The sequencing input was blood. This rearrangement joins TRBV13 to TRBJ2-2, with D tentatively TRBD1 (5 bases). This receptor was obtained from an older woman in good health. CDR3 bases: TGTGCCAGCAGCTCGGACATCACCGGGGAGCTGTTTTTT. It translates to CASSSDITGELFF.